Given below is one T cell receptor (beta chain) in context. The antigen is unknown. This record belongs to a study of T cells in localized non-small cell lung cancer. Study results and caveats: Uninvolved adjacent lung showed the highest T cell clonality, exceeding tumor. In adjacent lung appeared a median around 54 of the top 100 tumor clones. Since sequencing was restricted to only one region of the tumor, intratumor heterogeneity remains a possibility. Increased T cell density in blood showed an association with longer overall survival.

CDR1 is SGHNT and CDR2 is YYREEE in the germline V gene (reference sequence). Trimming took off 0 bases at V and 0 bases at J, with 13 bases between the two ends. The CDR3 is 17 residues long. The repertoire was sequenced with immunoSEQ multiplex PCR; TCRdb's copy has only in-frame clones and lacks some. Of fewer than 90,000 clones in the sample, over 70% were seen once. Here the sequenced sample was PBMCs, taken before any cancer treatment. The receptor was isolated from a man between 40 and 70 years old with stage II squamous cell lung carcinoma. This chain links TRBV5-4 with TRBJ2-1; D possibly corresponds to TRBD2 (8 bases). CDR3 sequence (DNA): TGTGCCAGCAGCTTGGCGGGGGGGACAGCCTCCTACAATGAGCAGTTCTTC. Its translation: CASSLAGGTASYNEQFF.